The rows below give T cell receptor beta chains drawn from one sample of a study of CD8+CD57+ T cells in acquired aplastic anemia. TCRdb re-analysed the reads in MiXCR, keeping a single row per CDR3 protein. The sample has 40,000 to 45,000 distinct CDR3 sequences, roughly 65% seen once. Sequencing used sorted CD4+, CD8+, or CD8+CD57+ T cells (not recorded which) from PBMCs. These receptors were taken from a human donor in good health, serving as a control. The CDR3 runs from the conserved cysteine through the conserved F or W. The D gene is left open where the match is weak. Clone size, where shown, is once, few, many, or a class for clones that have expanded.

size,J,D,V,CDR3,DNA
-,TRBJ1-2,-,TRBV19,CASSIITGLYTF,TGTGCCAGTAGTATAATCACAGGGCTCTACACCTTC
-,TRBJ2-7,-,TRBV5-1,CASQNDYEQYF,TGCGCCAGTCAGAACGACTACGAGCAGTACTTC
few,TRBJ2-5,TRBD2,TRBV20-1,CSWTSGETQETQYF,TGCAGTTGGACTAGCGGGGAAACCCAAGAGACCCAGTACTTC
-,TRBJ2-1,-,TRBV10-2,CASSESRDYNEQFF,TGCGCCAGCAGTGAGTCGCGCGATTACAATGAGCAGTTCTTC
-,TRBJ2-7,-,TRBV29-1,CSVGGGQLLPEQYF,TGCAGCGTTGGAGGCGGGCAGCTTCTCCCGGAGCAGTACTTC
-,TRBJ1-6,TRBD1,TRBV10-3,CASTTGRSYNSPLHF,TGTGCCAGCACGACAGGGAGGTCCTATAATTCACCCCTCCACTTT
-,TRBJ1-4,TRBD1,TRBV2,CASSKTGATNEKLFF,TGTGCCAGCAGTAAAACAGGGGCAACTAATGAAAAACTGTTTTTT
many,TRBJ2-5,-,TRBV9,CASSVVVPYGVGETQYF,TGTGCCAGCAGCGTAGTAGTCCCCTACGGGGTAGGGGAGACCCAGTACTTC
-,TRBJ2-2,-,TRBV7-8,CASSLNLGAGELFF,TGTGCCAGCAGCTTAAATCTGGGGGCCGGGGAGCTGTTTTTT
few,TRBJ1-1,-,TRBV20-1,CSATGTKNTEAFF,TGCAGTGCAACCGGGACGAAGAACACTGAAGCTTTCTTT
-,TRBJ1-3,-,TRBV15,CATSSWGLSGNTIYF,TGTGCCACCAGCAGCTGGGGGCTGTCTGGAAACACCATATATTTT
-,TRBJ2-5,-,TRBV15,CATSRETSQETQYF,TGTGCCACCAGCAGAGAGACGAGTCAAGAGACCCAGTACTTC
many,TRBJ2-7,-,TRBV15,CATSRDSPGSYEQYF,TGTGCCACCAGCAGAGATAGCCCAGGATCCTACGAGCAGTACTTC
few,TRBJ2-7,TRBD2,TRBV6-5,CASSYRTSGGWSEQYF,TGTGCCAGCAGTTACCGGACTAGCGGGGGGTGGAGCGAGCAGTACTTC
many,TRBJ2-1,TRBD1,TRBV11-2,CASSPRTGSSYNEQFF,TGTGCCAGCAGCCCCAGGACAGGGAGCTCCTACAATGAGCAGTTCTTC